This TCR beta chain was recovered during a study of control samples from healthy donors and cancer patients. Profiled with immunoSEQ multiplex PCR; TCRdb holds only in-frame clones, not every one. The sample includes about 110,000 clones, 91% of them seen just once. V lost 2 bases and J 9 bases, leaving 11 bases between the germline ends. The CDR3 totals 13 residues. Germline lookup yields CDR1 MDHEN and CDR2 SYDVKM. The chain couples TRBV28 to TRBJ1-5; D is uncertain. The sequencing input was blood. This receptor was obtained from a young woman in good health. The CDR3 bases are TGTGCCAGCAGTTTACCGGACCTGGGGCCCCAGCATTTT. It is translated as CASSLPDLGPQHF.